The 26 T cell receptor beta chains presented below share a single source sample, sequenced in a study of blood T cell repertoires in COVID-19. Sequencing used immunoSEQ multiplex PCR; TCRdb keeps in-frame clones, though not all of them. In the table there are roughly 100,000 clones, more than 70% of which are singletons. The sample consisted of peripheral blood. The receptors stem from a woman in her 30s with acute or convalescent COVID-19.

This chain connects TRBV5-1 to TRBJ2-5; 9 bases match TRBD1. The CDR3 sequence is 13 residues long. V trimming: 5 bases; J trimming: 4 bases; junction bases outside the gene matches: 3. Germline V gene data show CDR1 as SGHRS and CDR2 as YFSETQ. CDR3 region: CASRPTGGETQYF. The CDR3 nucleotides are TGCGCCAGCAGACCGACAGGGGGAGAGACCCAGTACTTC.

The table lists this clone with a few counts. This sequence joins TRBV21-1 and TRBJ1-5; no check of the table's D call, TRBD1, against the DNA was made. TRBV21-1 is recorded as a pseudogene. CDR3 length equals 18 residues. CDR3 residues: CASRKNIPRGRSNQPQHF. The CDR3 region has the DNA TGTGCCAGCCGAAAGAATATTCCCAGGGGGCGGAGCAATCAGCCCCAGCATTTT.

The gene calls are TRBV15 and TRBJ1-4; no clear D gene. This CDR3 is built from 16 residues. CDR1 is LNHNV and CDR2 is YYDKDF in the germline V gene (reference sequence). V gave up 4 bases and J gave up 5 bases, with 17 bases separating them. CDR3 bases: TGTGCCACCAGCACACTCCTAGCCCCGGGAAATGAAAAACTGTTTTTT. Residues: CATSTLLAPGNEKLFF.

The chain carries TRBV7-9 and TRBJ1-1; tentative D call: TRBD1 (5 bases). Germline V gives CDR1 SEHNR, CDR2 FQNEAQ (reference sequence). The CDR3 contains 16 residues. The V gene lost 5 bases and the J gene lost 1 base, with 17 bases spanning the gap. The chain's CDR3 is CASSLNPGGGNTEAFF. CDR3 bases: TGTGCCAGCAGCCTGAACCCCGGGGGGGGGAACACTGAAGCTTTCTTT.

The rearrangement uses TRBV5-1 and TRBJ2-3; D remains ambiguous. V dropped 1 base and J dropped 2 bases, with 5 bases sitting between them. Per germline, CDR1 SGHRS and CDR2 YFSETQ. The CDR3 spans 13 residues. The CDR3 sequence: CASSLILTDTQYF. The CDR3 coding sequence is TGCGCCAGCAGCTTGATCCTCACAGATACGCAGTATTTT.

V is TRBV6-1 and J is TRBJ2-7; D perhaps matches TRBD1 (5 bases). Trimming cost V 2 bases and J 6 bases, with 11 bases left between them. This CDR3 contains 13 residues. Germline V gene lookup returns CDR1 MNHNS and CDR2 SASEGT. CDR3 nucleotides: TGTGCCAGCAGTGAATATCCAGGGTTCGAGCAGTACTTC. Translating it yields CASSEYPGFEQYF.

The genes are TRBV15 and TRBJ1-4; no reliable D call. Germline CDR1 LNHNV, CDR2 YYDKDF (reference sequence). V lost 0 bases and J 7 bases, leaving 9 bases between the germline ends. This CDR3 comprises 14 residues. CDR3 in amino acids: CATSRDVTGEKLFF. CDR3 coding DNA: TGTGCCACCAGCAGAGATGTGACGGGTGAAAAACTGTTTTTT.

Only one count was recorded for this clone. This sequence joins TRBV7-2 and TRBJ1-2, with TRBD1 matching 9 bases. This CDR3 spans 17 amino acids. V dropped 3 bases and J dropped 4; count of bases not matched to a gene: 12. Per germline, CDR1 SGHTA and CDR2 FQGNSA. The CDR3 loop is CASSFPTGQGALYGYTF. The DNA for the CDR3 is TGTGCCAGCAGCTTCCCGACGGGACAGGGTGCTCTCTATGGCTACACCTTC.

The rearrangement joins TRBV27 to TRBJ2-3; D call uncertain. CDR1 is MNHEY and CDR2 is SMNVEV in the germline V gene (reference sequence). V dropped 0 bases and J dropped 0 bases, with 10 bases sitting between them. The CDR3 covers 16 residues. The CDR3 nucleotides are TGTGCCAGCAGTTTATCACAGACGATCAGCACAGATACGCAGTATTTT. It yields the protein CASSLSQTISTDTQYF.

CDR3 sequence (DNA): TGTGCCAGTAGTATTCTAATAGCCAAAAACATTCAGTACTTC. It encodes CASSILIAKNIQYF. The chain recombines TRBV19 with TRBJ2-4; D is ambiguous. Germline CDR1 and CDR2: LNHDA and SQIVND (reference sequence). The CDR3 length is 14 residues. V was pared by 3 bases and J by 0 bases, with 6 bases between.

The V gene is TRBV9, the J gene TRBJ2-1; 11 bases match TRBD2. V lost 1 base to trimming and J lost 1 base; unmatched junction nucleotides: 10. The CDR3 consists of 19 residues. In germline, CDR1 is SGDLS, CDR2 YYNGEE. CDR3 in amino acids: CASSVSRVAGGESYNEQFF. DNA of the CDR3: TGTGCCAGCAGCGTAAGTCGGGTAGCGGGGGGGGAATCCTACAATGAGCAGTTCTTC.

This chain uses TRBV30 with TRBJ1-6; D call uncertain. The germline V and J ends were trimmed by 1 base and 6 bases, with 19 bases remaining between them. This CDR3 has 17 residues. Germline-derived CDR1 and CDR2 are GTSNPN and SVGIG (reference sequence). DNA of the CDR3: TGTGCCTGGAGTGCATCACTTTCGTACAGATCTAATTCACCCCTCCACTTT. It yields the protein CAWSASLSYRSNSPLHF.

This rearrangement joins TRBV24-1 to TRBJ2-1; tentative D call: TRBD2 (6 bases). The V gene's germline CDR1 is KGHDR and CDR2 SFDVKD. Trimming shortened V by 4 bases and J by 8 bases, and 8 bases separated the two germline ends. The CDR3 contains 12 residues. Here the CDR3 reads CATSDWRDEQFF. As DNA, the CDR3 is TGTGCCACCAGTGACTGGAGGGATGAGCAGTTCTTC.

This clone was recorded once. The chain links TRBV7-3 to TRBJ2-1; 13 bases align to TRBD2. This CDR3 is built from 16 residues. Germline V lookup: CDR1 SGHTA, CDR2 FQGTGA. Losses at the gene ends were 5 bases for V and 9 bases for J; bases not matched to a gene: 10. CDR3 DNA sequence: TGTGCCAGCAGCCCCACTAGCGGGGGGGTTTTTGGTGAGCAGTTCTTC. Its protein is CASSPTSGGVFGEQFF.

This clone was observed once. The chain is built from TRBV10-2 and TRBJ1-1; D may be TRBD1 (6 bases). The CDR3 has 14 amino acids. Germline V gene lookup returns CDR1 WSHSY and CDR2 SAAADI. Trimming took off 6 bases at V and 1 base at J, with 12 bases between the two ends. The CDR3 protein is CASRTGGSNTEAFF. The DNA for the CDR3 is TGCGCCAGCAGGACGGGGGGCTCGAACACTGAAGCTTTCTTT.

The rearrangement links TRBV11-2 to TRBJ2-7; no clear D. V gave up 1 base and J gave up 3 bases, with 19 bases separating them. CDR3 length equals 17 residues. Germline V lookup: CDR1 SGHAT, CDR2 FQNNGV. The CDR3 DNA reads TGTGCCAGCAGCTTAGTATTCTCGGGTGGAATGGGCTACGAGCAGTACTTC. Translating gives CASSLVFSGGMGYEQYF.

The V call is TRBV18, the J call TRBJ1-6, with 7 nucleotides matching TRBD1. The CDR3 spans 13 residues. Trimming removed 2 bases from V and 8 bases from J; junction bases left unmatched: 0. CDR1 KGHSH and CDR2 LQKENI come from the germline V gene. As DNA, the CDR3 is TGTGCCAGCTCACCAACAGGGGATTCACCCCTCCACTTT. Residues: CASSPTGDSPLHF.

The CDR3 loop reads CASSVAPSGQGSYGYTF. The CDR3 DNA reads TGTGCCAGCAGCGTGGCCCCCTCAGGACAGGGGAGCTATGGCTACACCTTC. This chain connects TRBV9 to TRBJ1-2; 9 nucleotides match TRBD1. The V gene end was trimmed by 2 bases and the J gene end by 4 bases; junction bases not matched to a gene: 12. CDR3 size: 17 residues. In germline, CDR1 is SGDLS, CDR2 YYNGEE.

The CDR3 sequence is CAWSVRGTSTDTQYF. In DNA form, the CDR3 reads TGTGCCTGGAGTGTACGAGGGACTAGCACAGATACGCAGTATTTT. The chain couples TRBV30 to TRBJ2-3; maybe TRBD2 (6 bases). Germline V CDR1 and CDR2: GTSNPN, SVGIG (reference sequence). The CDR3 length is 15 residues. The V gene lost 0 bases and the J gene lost 0 bases, with 10 bases spanning the gap.

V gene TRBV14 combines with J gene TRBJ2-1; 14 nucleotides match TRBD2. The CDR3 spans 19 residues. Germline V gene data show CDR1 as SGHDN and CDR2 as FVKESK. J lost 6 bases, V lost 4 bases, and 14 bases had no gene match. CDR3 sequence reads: CASSPRLAGGPNPSNEQFF. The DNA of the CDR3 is TGTGCCAGCAGCCCCCGACTAGCGGGGGGGCCTAACCCCAGCAATGAGCAGTTCTTC.

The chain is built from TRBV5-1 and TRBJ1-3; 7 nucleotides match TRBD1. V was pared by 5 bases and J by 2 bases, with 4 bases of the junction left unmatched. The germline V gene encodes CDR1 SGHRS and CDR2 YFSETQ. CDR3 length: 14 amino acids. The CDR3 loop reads CASSPTGTGNTIYF. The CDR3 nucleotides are TGCGCCAGCAGTCCGACAGGGACTGGAAACACCATATATTTT.

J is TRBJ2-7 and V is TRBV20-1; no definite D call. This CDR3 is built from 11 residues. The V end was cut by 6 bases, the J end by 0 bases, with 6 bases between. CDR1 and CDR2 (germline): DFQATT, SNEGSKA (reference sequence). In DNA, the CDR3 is TGCAGTGCCGAGGACTCCTACGAGCAGTACTTC. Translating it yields CSAEDSYEQYF.

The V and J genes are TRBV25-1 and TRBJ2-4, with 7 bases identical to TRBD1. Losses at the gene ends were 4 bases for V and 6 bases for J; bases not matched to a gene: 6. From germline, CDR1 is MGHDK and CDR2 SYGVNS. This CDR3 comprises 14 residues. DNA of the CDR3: TGTGCCAGCAGTGTCGAGGGGGCTGGAAACATTCAGTACTTC. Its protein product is CASSVEGAGNIQYF.

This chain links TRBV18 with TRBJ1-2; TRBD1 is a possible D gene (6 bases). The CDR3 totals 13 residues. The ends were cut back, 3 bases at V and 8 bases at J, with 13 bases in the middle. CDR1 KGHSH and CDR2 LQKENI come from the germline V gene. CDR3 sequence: CASSPYTGWGYTF. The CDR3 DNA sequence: TGTGCCAGCTCACCGTATACAGGGTGGGGCTACACCTTC.

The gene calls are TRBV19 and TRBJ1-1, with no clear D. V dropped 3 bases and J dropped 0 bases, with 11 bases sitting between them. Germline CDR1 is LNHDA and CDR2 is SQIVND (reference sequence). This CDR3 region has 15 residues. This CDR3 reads CASSIWGVMNTEAFF. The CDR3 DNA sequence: TGTGCCAGTAGTATTTGGGGAGTCATGAACACTGAAGCTTTCTTT.

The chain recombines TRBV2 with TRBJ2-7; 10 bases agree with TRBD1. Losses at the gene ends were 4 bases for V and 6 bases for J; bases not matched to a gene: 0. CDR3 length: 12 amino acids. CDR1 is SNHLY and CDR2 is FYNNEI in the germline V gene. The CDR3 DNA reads TGTGCCAGCAGTGGGACAGGGGGCGAGCAGTACTTC. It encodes CASSGTGGEQYF.